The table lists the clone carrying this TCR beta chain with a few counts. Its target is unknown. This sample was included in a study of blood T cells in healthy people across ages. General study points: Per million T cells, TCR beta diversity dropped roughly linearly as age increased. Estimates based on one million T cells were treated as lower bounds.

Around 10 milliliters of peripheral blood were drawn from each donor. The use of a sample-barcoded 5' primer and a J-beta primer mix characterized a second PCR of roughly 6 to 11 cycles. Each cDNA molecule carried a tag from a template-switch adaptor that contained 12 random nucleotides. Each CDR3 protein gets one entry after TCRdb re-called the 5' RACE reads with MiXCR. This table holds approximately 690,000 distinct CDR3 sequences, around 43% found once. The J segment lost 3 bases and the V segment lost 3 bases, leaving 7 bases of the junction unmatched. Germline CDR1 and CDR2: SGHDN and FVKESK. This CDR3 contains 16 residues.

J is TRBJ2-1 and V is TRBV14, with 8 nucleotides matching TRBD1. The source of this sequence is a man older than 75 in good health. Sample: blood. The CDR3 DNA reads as TGTGCCAGCAGCCAGATACAGGGGGTAGGCTACAATGAGCAGTTCTTC. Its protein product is CASSQIQGVGYNEQFF. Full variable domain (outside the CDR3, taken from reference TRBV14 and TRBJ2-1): EAGVTQFPSHSVIEKGQTVTLRCDPISGHDNLYWYRRVMGKEIKFLLHFVKESKQDESGMPNNRFLAERTGGTYSTLKVQPAELEDSGVYFCASSQIQGVGYNEQFFGPGTRLTVL.